These 3 T cell receptor beta chains came from one sample sequenced in a study of blood T cell repertoires in COVID-19. Assay: immunoSEQ multiplex PCR; the TCRdb copy retains only in-frame clones and omits some. Here the sample spans roughly 130,000 clones, more than 75% being singletons. The source material was peripheral blood. The receptors come from a woman aged 60-70 years with acute or convalescent COVID-19.

This rearrangement joins TRBV5-6 to TRBJ1-5; D might be TRBD1 (5 bases). Germline V CDR1 and CDR2: SGHDT, YYEEEE. The CDR3 is 12 residues long. V lost 4 bases and J 9 bases, leaving 11 bases between the germline ends. The DNA of the CDR3 is TGTGCCAGCAGCCCCGCCGGGGGGCCCCAGCATTTT. This gives the protein CASSPAGGPQHF. Based on the CDR3 plus reference TRBV5-6 and TRBJ1-5, the full variable domain is DAGVTQSPTHLIKTRGQQVTLRCSPKSGHDTVSWYQQALGQGPQFIFQYYEEEERQRGNFPDRFSGHQFPNYSSELNVNALLLGDSALYLCASSPAGGPQHFGDGTRLSIL.

The chain employs TRBV28 and TRBJ2-5; TRBD1 agrees at 8 bases. Germline V CDR1 and CDR2: MDHEN, SYDVKM. The V segment lost 5 bases and the J segment 1 base; nucleotides outside the gene matches: 6. This CDR3 is 15 amino acids long. The CDR3 protein is CASSLGQGLQETQYF. The CDR3 DNA reads as TGTGCCAGCAGTCTAGGACAGGGACTCCAAGAGACCCAGTACTTC.

This chain uses TRBV6-5 with TRBJ1-2; D is ambiguous. The CDR3 has 13 amino acids. V lost 7 bases and J lost 7, with 16 bases in between. Germline assignment: CDR1 MNHEY and CDR2 SVGAGI. CDR3 amino acids: CASTPGIGGGYTF. The CDR3, as DNA: TGTGCCAGCACCCCGGGGATCGGCGGTGGCTACACCTTC.